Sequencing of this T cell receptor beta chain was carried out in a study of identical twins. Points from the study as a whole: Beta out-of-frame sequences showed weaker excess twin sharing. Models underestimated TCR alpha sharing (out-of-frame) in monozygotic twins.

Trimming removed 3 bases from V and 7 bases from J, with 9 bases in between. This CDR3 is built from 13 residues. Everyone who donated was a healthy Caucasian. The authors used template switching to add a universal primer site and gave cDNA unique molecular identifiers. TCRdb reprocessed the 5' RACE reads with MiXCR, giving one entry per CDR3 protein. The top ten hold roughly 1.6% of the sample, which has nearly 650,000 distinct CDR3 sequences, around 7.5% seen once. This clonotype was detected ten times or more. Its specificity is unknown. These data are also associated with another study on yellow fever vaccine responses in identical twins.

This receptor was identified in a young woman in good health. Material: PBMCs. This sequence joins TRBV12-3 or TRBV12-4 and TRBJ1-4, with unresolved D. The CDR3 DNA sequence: TGTGCCAGCAGTTTGCGGGCGGGTGAAAAACTGTTTTTT. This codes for CASSLRAGEKLFF.